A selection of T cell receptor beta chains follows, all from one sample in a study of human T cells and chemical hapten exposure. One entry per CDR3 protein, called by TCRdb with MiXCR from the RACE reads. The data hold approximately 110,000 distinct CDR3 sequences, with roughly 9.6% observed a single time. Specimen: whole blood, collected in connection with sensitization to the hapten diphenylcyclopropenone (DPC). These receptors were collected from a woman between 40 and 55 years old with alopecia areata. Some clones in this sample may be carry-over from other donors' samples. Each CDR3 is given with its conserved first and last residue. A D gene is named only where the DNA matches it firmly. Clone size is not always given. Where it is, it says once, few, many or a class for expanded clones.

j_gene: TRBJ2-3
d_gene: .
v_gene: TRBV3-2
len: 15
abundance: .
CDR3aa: CASSHLTGSTDTQYF
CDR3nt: TGTGCCAGCAGCCATCTGACAGGGAGCACAGATACGCAGTATTTT

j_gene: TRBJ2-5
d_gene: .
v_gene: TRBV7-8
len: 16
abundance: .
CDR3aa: CASSDILQGLQETQYF
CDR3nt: TGTGCCAGCAGCGACATACTACAGGGCCTCCAAGAGACCCAGTACTTC

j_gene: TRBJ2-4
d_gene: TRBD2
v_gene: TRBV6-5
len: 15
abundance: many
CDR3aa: CASSPRPAGGNIQYF
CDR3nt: TGTGCCAGCAGTCCCCGCCCCGCGGGGGGGAACATTCAGTACTTC

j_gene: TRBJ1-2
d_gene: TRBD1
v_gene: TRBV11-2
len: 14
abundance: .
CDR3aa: CASSPPGQYYGYTF
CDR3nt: TGTGCCAGCAGTCCCCCGGGACAGTACTATGGCTACACCTTC

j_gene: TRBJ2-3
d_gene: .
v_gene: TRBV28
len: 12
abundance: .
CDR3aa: CASRKGGDTQYF
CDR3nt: TGTGCCAGCAGAAAGGGCGGAGATACGCAGTATTTT

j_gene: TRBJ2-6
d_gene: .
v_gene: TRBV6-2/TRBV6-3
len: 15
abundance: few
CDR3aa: CASSMEVSGANVLTF
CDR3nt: TGTGCCAGCAGTATGGAGGTCTCTGGGGCCAACGTCCTGACTTTC

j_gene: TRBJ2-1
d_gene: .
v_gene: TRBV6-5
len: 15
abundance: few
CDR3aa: CASSSDRGTYNEQFF
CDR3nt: TGTGCCAGCAGTTCCGACAGAGGGACCTACAATGAGCAGTTCTTC

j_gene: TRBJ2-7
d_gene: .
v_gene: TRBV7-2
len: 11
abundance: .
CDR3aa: CASVWGATKYF
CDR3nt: TGTGCCAGCGTTTGGGGAGCGACCAAGTACTTC

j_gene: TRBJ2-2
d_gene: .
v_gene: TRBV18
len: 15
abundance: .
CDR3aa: CASSPSGANTGELFF
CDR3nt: TGTGCCAGCTCACCGTCGGGGGCGAACACCGGGGAGCTGTTTTTT

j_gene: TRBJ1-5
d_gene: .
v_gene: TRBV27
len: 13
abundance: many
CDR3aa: CASSLWGNQPQHF
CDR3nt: TGTGCCAGCAGTTTATGGGGCAATCAGCCCCAGCATTTT

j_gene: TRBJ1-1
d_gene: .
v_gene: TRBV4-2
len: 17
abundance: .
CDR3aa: CASSQGSGGPLNTEAFF
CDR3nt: TGTGCCAGCAGCCAAGGGAGTGGGGGGCCGTTGAACACTGAAGCTTTCTTT

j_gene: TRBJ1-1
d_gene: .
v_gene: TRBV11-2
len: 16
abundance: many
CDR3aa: CASSPPRGLMNTEAFF
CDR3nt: TGTGCCAGCAGCCCACCCCGAGGGCTCATGAACACTGAAGCTTTCTTT

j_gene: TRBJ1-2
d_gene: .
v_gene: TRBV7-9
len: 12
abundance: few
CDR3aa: CASSFTGYGYTF
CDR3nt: TGTGCCAGCAGTTTTACGGGCTATGGCTACACCTTC

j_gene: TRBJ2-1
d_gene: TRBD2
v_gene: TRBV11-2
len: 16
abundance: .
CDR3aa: CASSWAGTSEYNEQFF
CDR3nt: TGTGCCAGCAGCTGGGCCGGGACTAGCGAATACAATGAGCAGTTCTTC

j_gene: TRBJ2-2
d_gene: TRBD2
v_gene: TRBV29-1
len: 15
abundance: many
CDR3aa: CSVQGLAGDTGELFF
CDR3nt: TGCAGCGTCCAAGGACTAGCGGGAGACACCGGGGAGCTGTTTTTT

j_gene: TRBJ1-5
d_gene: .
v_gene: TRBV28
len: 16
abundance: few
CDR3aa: CASRGAWEGADQPQHF
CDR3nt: TGTGCCAGCAGGGGGGCATGGGAGGGAGCGGATCAGCCCCAGCATTTT

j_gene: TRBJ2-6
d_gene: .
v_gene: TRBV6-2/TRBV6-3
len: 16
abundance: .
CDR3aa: CASSYSKQMGANVLTF
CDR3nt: TGTGCCAGCAGTTACTCGAAGCAGATGGGGGCCAACGTCCTGACTTTC

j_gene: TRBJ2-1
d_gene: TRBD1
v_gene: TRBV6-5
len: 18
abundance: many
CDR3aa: CASSSPPGGTGVYNEQFF
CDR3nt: TGTGCCAGCAGTTCCCCCCCCGGCGGGACAGGGGTCTACAATGAGCAGTTCTTC

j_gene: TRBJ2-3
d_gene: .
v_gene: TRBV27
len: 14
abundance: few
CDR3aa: CASSFRGVTDTQYF
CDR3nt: TGTGCCAGCAGTTTCCGAGGGGTCACAGATACGCAGTATTTT

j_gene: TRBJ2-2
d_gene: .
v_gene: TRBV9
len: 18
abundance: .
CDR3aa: CASSVATGVLGAPGELFF
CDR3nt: TGTGCCAGCAGCGTAGCTACGGGGGTGCTAGGGGCCCCCGGGGAGCTGTTTTTT

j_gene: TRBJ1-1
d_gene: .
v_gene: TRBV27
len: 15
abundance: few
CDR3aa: CASSLSGTPNTEAFF
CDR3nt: TGTGCCAGCAGTTTATCAGGGACACCGAACACTGAAGCTTTCTTT

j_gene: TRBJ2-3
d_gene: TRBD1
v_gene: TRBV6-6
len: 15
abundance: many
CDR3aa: CASSSGTGSTDTQYF
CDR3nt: TGTGCCAGCAGTTCCGGGACAGGGAGCACAGATACGCAGTATTTT

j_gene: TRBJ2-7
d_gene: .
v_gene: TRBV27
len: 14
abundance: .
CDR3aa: CASSLSTVGREQYF
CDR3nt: TGTGCCAGCAGTTTATCCACAGTGGGCCGCGAGCAGTACTTC

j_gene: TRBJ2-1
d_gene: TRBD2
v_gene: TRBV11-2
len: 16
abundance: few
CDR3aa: CASSLRGLAGGYEQFF
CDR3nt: TGTGCCAGCAGCCTCAGAGGACTAGCGGGAGGGTATGAGCAGTTCTTC

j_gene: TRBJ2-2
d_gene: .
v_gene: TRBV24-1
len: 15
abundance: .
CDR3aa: CATSDWGENTGELFF
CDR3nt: TGTGCCACCAGTGATTGGGGGGAGAACACCGGGGAGCTGTTTTTT

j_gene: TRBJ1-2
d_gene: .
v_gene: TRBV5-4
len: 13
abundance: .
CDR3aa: CASSFVEGSGYTF
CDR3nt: TGTGCCAGCAGCTTTGTGGAGGGCTCTGGCTACACCTTC

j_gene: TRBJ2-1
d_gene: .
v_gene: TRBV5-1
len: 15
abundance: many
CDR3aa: CASSLAMGLGNEQFF
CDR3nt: TGCGCCAGCAGCTTGGCCATGGGGCTGGGGAATGAGCAGTTCTTC

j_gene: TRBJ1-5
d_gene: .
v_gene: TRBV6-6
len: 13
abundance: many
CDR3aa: CASLDGTNQPQHF
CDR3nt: TGTGCCAGCTTAGACGGGACGAATCAGCCCCAGCATTTT

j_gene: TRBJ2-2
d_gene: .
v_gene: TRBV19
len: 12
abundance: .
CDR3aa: CASTPWAGELFF
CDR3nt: TGTGCCAGCACCCCATGGGCGGGGGAGCTGTTTTTT

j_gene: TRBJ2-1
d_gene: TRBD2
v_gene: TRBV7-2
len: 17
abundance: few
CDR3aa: CASSTTSGGGSYNEQFF
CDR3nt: TGTGCCAGCAGCACCACTAGCGGGGGGGGTTCCTACAATGAGCAGTTCTTC

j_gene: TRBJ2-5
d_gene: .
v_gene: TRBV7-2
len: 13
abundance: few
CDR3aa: CASSRGQQETQYF
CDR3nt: TGTGCCAGCAGCCGCGGACAGCAAGAGACCCAGTACTTC

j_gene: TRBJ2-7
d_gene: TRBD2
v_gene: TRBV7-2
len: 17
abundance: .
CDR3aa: CASSQPSGGSLAYEQYF
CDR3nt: TGTGCCAGCAGCCAACCTAGCGGGGGGTCCTTAGCCTACGAGCAGTACTTC

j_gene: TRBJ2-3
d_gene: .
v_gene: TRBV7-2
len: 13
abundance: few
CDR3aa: CATKLGLTDTQYF
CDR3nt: TGTGCCACCAAGCTCGGGCTCACAGATACGCAGTATTTT

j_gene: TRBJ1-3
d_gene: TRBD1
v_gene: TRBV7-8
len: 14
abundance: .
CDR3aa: CASSLRTGGNTIYF
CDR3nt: TGTGCCAGCAGCTTAAGGACAGGGGGAAACACCATATATTTT

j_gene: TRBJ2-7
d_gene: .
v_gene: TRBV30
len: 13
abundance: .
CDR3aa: CAWRGAGSYEQYF
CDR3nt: TGTGCCTGGAGGGGGGCAGGGTCCTACGAGCAGTACTTC

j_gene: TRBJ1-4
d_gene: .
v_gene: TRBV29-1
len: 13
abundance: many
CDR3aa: CSVQGQYNEKLFF
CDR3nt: TGCAGCGTTCAAGGACAGTATAATGAAAAACTGTTTTTT

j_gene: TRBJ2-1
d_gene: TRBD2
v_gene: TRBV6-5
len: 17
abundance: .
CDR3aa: CASRPKPSGGARAEQFF
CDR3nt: TGTGCCAGCAGACCCAAACCGAGCGGGGGGGCGCGGGCAGAGCAGTTCTTC

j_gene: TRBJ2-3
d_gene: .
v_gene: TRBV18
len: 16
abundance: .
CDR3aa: CASSPLQGLGTDTQYF
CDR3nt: TGTGCCAGCTCACCACTCCAGGGTTTGGGCACAGATACGCAGTATTTT

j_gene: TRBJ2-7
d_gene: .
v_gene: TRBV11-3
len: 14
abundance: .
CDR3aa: CASSLKHGAYEQYF
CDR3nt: TGTGCCAGCAGCCTCAAGCACGGAGCCTACGAGCAGTACTTC

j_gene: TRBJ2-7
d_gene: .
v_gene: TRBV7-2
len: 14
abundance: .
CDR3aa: CASSLSNGQYEQYF
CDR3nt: TGTGCCAGCAGCTTATCAAACGGTCAATACGAGCAGTACTTC

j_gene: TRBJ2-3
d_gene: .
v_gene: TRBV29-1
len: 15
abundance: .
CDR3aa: CSVEKGTASTDTQYF
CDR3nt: TGCAGCGTTGAAAAGGGGACGGCGAGCACAGATACGCAGTATTTT

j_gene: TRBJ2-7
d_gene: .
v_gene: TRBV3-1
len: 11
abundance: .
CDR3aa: CASSQGQEQYF
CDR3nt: TGTGCCAGCAGCCAGGGCCAGGAGCAGTACTTC

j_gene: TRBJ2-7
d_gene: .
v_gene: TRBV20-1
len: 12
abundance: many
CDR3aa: CSARAPSYEQYF
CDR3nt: TGCAGTGCTAGGGCACCCTCCTACGAGCAGTACTTC

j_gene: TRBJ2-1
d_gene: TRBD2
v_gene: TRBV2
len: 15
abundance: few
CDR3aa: CASSLQRGGLNEQFF
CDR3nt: TGTGCCAGCTCCCTCCAGCGGGGGGGCCTTAATGAGCAGTTCTTC

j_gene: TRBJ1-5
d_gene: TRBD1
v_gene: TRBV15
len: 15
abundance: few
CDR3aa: CATSRDRARGEPQHF
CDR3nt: TGTGCCACCAGCAGAGATCGGGCCAGGGGGGAGCCCCAGCATTTT

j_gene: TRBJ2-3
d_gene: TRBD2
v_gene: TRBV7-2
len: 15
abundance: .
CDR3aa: CASSLRGATPDTQYF
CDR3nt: TGTGCCAGCAGCTTGCGGGGGGCGACCCCTGATACGCAGTATTTT